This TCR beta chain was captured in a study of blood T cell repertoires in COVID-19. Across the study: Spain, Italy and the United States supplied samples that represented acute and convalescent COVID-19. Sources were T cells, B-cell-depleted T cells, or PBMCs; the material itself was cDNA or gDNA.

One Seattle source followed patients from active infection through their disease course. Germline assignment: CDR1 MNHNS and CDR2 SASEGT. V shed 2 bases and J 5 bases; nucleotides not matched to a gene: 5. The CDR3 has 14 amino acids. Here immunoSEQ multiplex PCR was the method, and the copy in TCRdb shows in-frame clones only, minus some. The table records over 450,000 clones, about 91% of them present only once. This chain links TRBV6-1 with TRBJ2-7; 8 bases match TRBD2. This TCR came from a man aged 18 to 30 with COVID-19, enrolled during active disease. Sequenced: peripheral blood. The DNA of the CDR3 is TGTGCCAGCAGTGAACTGGCGGGAGGCCACGAGCAGTACTTC. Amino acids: CASSELAGGHEQYF.